The subject of this entry is one TCR beta chain. Its specificity is unknown. The data were taken from a study of CD8 T cells in ankylosing spondylitis. Notes on the study in general: As reported, disease-linked clones showed significant enrichment in matched ankylosing spondylitis synovial fluid. Ankylosing spondylitis blood appeared to carry a characteristic TCR beta motif of roughly 8 highly homologous variants. Disease-associated clonotypes exhibited CD8+ identity and were relatively infrequent in peripheral blood.

It was by quantitative 5'-RACE with molecular barcodes that TCR beta libraries were made. TCRdb reanalysed the 5' RACE reads using MiXCR and keeps one entry per CDR3 protein. The table records around 770,000 distinct CDR3 sequences, roughly 12% of them present only once. The CDR3 has 19 residues. V dropped 4 bases and J dropped 4; count of bases not matched to a gene: 13. Germline CDR1 reads LGHNA; CDR2 reads YNFKEQ. The sequence derives from a male donor with ankylosing spondylitis. The sequencing sample was made of blood, either unsorted or a sorted T cell fraction (not recorded which). The rearrangement joins TRBV4-2 to TRBJ2-1; 13 bases agree with TRBD2. As DNA, the CDR3 is TGTGCCAGCAGCCTCGAAGCCGGACTAGCGGGAGTTTCTTACAATGAGCAGTTCTTC. This codes for CASSLEAGLAGVSYNEQFF.